The 2 T cell receptor beta chains given below trace back to one sample, sequenced in a study of OX40 agonist ivuxolimab in advanced cancers. Measured with immunoSEQ multiplex PCR; TCRdb has only the in-frame clones, and not every one. The sample consists of 98,000 or so clones, less than 90% of them appearing once. Material: CD4+ or CD8+ T cells sorted from blood, obtained in a trial of the OX40 agonist ivuxolimab. The receptors derive from an adult with an advanced solid tumor such as melanoma, head and neck, liver or kidney cancer.

A single count supports this clone. This sequence joins TRBV28 and TRBJ2-3; D remains unclear. Looked up from germline, CDR1 is MDHEN and CDR2 is SYDVKM. CDR3 size: 11 residues. V shed 3 bases and J shed 6 bases, with 4 bases lying between them. The chain's CDR3 is CASSFGDTQYF. CDR3 nucleotides: TGTGCCAGCAGTTTCGGGGATACGCAGTATTTT.

This rearrangement joins TRBV6-5 to TRBJ1-5; tentatively, D is TRBD1 (6 bases). Per germline, CDR1 MNHEY and CDR2 SVGAGI. V dropped 5 bases and J dropped 7 bases, with 18 bases sitting between them. This CDR3 contains 15 residues. The CDR3 loop is CASSPSGRQGQPQHF. For the CDR3, the DNA is TGTGCCAGCAGTCCCTCGGGCAGGCAGGGGCAGCCCCAGCATTTT.